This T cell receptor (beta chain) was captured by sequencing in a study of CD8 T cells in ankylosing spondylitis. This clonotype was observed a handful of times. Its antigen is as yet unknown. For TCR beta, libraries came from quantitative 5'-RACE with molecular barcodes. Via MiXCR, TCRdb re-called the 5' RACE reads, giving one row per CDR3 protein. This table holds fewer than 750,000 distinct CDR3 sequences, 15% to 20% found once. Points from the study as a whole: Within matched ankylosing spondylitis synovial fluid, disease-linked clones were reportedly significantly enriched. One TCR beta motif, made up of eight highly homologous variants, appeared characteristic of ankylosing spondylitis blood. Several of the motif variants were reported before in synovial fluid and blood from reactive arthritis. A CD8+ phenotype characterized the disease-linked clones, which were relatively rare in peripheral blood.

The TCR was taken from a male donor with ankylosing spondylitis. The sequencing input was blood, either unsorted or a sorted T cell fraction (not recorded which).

This CDR3 is CSAKLWDTEAFF. The CDR3 DNA sequence: TGCAGTGCTAAACTTTGGGACACTGAAGCTTTCTTT. The chain carries TRBV20-1 and TRBJ1-1; the D is unclear. The length of the CDR3 is 12 residues. The germline CDR1 and CDR2 sequences are DFQATT and SNEGSKA (reference sequence). The V end was cut by 4 bases, the J end by 3 bases, with 9 bases between.